This entry lists 20 T cell receptor beta chains sequenced from one sample in a study of prognosis after radiotherapy for stage I lung cancer. Two-round multiplex PCR on genomic DNA was the method by which TCR beta CDR3 was amplified. The first round of PCR was done with primers that matched each TRBV and TRBJ gene. Via MiXCR, TCRdb re-called the multiplex PCR reads, giving one row per CDR3 protein. Among about 18,000 distinct CDR3 sequences listed, 44% were seen once. The sequences come from PBMCs, collected before or after stereotactic body radiation therapy (not recorded which). The receptor set was obtained from a donor over 45 with non-small cell lung cancer.

This clonotype was observed many times. The CDR3 here is CATSDFSAGSTDTQYF. The CDR3 DNA is TGTGCCACCAGTGATTTCTCCGCAGGGAGCACAGATACGCAGTATTTT. The genes are TRBV24-1 and TRBJ2-3, with TRBD1 as a possible D gene (5 bases). Germline loops: CDR1 KGHDR, CDR2 SFDVKD. V lost 1 base and J 0 bases, leaving 10 bases between the germline ends. The CDR3 consists of 16 residues.

Details on this clonotype: Possible read error: a much larger clone is one base away. This sequence joins TRBV9 and TRBJ2-2, with a weak D call TRBD1 (6 bases). The germline gives CDR1 SGDLS, CDR2 YYNGEE. The CDR3 runs to 15 residues. Between the trimmed V and J ends, which lost 3 bases and 9 bases, there was a span of 18 bases. CDR3 amino acids: CASSAYRVDAWELFF. The DNA of the CDR3 is TGTGCCAGCAGCGCTTACAGGGTCGACGCCTGGGAGCTGTTTTTT.

This clonotype was recorded many times. At one end the junction does not follow the germline gene, possibly because of a read error. CDR3: CASSPIDSVYNEQFF. The CDR3 nucleotides read TGTGCTAGCAGCCCAATAGACAGCGTCTACAATGAGCAGTTCTTC. The chain couples TRBV7-7 to TRBJ2-1; tentatively, D is TRBD1 (5 bases). This CDR3 spans 15 amino acids. Looked up from germline, CDR1 is SSHAT and CDR2 is FNYEAQ (reference sequence).

This clonotype was counted ten times or more. The rearrangement uses TRBV20-1 and TRBJ2-7; 10 bases fit TRBD2. This CDR3 has 15 amino acids. With 3 bases clipped from V and 2 bases from J, the junction kept 7 bases outside the gene matches. Germline V gene sequence: CDR1 DFQATT, CDR2 SNEGSKA (reference sequence). The CDR3 coding sequence is TGCAGTGCTAGCCTATTAGGACTAGCGGCCTACGAGCAGTACTTC. Translated: CSASLLGLAAYEQYF.

The sample holds many counts of this clonotype. V is TRBV19 and J is TRBJ1-1, with 7 bases fitting TRBD1. The ends lost 1 base at V and 0 bases at J; junction bases unmatched: 2. The germline CDR1 and CDR2 sequences are LNHDA and SQIVND (reference sequence). The CDR3 loop spans 15 amino acids. The CDR3 nucleotides read TGTGCCAGTAGTATAGTGGGACAGCTGAACACTGAAGCTTTCTTT. It codes for CASSIVGQLNTEAFF.

The chain couples TRBV2 to TRBJ2-5; no firm D call. CDR3 length: 13 residues. Germline-derived CDR1 and CDR2 are SNHLY and FYNNEI. Trimming shortened V by 5 bases and J by 5 bases, and 12 bases separated the two germline ends. As DNA, the CDR3 is TGTGCCAGCAGTTATTTCATCTTGGAGACCCAGTACTTC. Translated, it gives CASSYFILETQYF.

Notes on this clonotype: This likely reflects a read error, since a far larger clone is one base away. The chain combines TRBV28 with TRBJ2-7; D is unclear. This CDR3 comprises 15 residues. The germline CDR1 and CDR2 sequences are MDHEN and SYDVKM. Trimming pared 5 bases from V and 3 bases from J, leaving 17 bases between. CDR3 coding DNA: TGTGCCAGCAGTGACGGCGCATGGGAAGTCTACGAGCAGTACTTC. It yields the protein CASSDGAWEVYEQYF.

The chain employs TRBV24-1 and TRBJ2-1; 8 bases match TRBD1. Germline loops: CDR1 KGHDR, CDR2 SFDVKD. The CDR3 runs 15 residues. The ends lost 5 bases at V and 9 bases at J; junction bases unmatched: 11. The CDR3 loop is CATSAAGTGRGEQFF. CDR3 DNA sequence: TGTGCCACCAGTGCCGCCGGGACAGGAAGGGGTGAGCAGTTCTTC.

The gene calls are TRBV6-2 or TRBV6-3 and TRBJ1-6; D unclear. The CDR3 has 16 amino acids. Trimming took 7 bases from V and 6 from J, leaving 19 bases between them. The V gene's germline CDR1 is MNHEY and CDR2 SVGEGT. CDR3 nucleotides: TGTGCCAGCAATACCGACCGCGCAACTAGTAATTCACCCCTCCACTTT. It translates to CASNTDRATSNSPLHF.

Judged by abundance, this clonotype is medium-sized. The gene calls are TRBV28 and TRBJ2-7; TRBD1 is a possible D gene (6 bases). Trimming stripped 4 bases from V and 3 bases from J, with 16 bases between. The CDR3 extends over 15 amino acids. Germline V CDR1 and CDR2: MDHEN, SYDVKM. For the CDR3, the DNA is TGTGCCAGCAGTTCGGACAGATACATAATCTACGAGCAGTACTTC. As protein: CASSSDRYIIYEQYF.

The chain employs TRBV11-2 and TRBJ2-3, with D tentatively TRBD2 (5 bases). Trimming stripped 5 bases from V and 4 bases from J, with 19 bases between. This CDR3 comprises 16 residues. Germline V gives CDR1 SGHAT, CDR2 FQNNGV. CDR3 residues: CASSLGRAVSSDTQYF. In DNA form, the CDR3 reads TGTGCCAGCAGCCTAGGGCGGGCGGTAAGCTCAGATACGCAGTATTTT.

This clonotype was seen repeatedly, ten times or more. The rearrangement joins TRBV28 to TRBJ2-6; the D is unclear. The V gene's germline CDR1 is MDHEN and CDR2 SYDVKM. This CDR3 has 15 residues. V was shortened by 2 bases and J by 0 bases, with 5 bases between the two germline ends. The CDR3 nucleotides read TGTGCCAGCAGTTTAGACCCCTCTGGGGCCAACGTCCTGACTTTC. Translating gives CASSLDPSGANVLTF.

This clonotype was recorded many times. The J gene is TRBJ1-6, the V gene TRBV5-1; D is ambiguous. Germline V gives CDR1 SGHRS, CDR2 YFSETQ. The V gene lost 0 bases and the J gene lost 0 bases, with 7 bases spanning the gap. This CDR3 comprises 16 residues. CDR3 region: CASSLVGSSYNSPLHF. The DNA for the CDR3 is TGCGCCAGCAGCTTGGTCGGTAGCTCCTATAATTCACCCCTCCACTTT.

About this clonotype itself: A much larger clone lies one base from this, so it may be a read error. The V and J genes are TRBV29-1 and TRBJ2-1; D tentatively fits TRBD1 or TRBD2 (5 bases each). The CDR3 is 15 residues long. Deletions cut 6 bases from V and 3 bases from J, with 18 bases between. Germline CDR1 SQVTM, CDR2 ANQGSEA. This CDR3 is CSVSFSWGFYNEQFF. In DNA, the CDR3 is TGCAGCGTCTCCTTTAGCTGGGGGTTCTACAATGAGCAGTTCTTC.

The chain recombines TRBV6-2 or TRBV6-3 with TRBJ2-7; 8 positions agree with TRBD1. The CDR3 is made up of 13 amino acids. With V trimmed by 5 bases and J by 7 bases, 7 bases remained unmatched. The germline V gene has CDR1 MNHEY and CDR2 SVGEGT. The CDR3 nucleotides read TGTGCCAGCAGTAACCGGAGGACAGGGGAGCAGTACTTC. Amino acids: CASSNRRTGEQYF.

In this sample, this clonotype turned up many times. The chain employs TRBV12-3 or TRBV12-4 and TRBJ2-7; D is uncertain. The V and J ends lost 3 bases and 0 bases respectively, with 12 bases between them. The CDR3 is 15 amino acids. This CDR3 is CASSFGSRSSYEQYF. CDR3 bases: TGTGCCAGCAGTTTCGGGTCCCGGAGCTCCTACGAGCAGTACTTC.

As to this clonotype: This likely stems from a read error, as it lies one base from a far larger clone. The chain combines TRBV6-8 with TRBJ2-7, with unresolved D. The CDR3 sequence is 13 residues long. Germline values: CDR1 MNHGY, CDR2 SAAAGT. The V end was cut by 5 bases, the J end by 3 bases, with 11 bases between. As DNA, the CDR3 is TGTGCCAGCAGTACCTCGTGCCTCTACGAGCAGTACTTC. Translated: CASSTSCLYEQYF.

J is TRBJ2-1 and V is TRBV6-9; D remains unclear. This CDR3 region has 13 residues. V lost 3 bases, J lost 3 bases, and 6 bases lay in between. Germline CDR1 reads MNHGY; CDR2 reads SVAAGI. The CDR3 DNA reads as TGTGCCAGCAGTTACGTGCTCTACAATGAGCAGTTCTTC. This codes for CASSYVLYNEQFF.

This clonotype was observed at least ten times. This chain connects TRBV6-1 to TRBJ2-1, with 10 bases that match TRBD2. Unmatched junction bases numbered 5, after V lost 0 bases and J lost 3 bases. The CDR3 extends over 17 amino acids. CDR1 is MNHNS and CDR2 is SASEGT in the germline V gene. CDR3 sequence (DNA): TGTGCCAGCAGTGAAGCGCGTCTAGCGGGGGACTACAATGAGCAGTTCTTC. Translation: CASSEARLAGDYNEQFF.

This clonotype was recorded at least ten times. This rearrangement joins TRBV2 to TRBJ2-5; TRBD2 agrees at 11 bases. Germline CDR1 and CDR2: SNHLY and FYNNEI. After removal of 6 bases from V and 1 base from J, the junction contained 16 bases not matched to a gene. The CDR3 sequence is 19 residues long. DNA for the CDR3: TGTGCCAGCAGCGCAAGGGTGGCTAGCGGGAGGCCATCCCAAGAGACCCAGTACTTC. It codes for CASSARVASGRPSQETQYF.